The T cell receptor beta chain described here comes from a study of blood T cell repertoires in COVID-19. Study-level background: Sites across the United States, Italy and Spain contributed samples from acute and convalescent COVID-19. Sample material is recorded as cDNA or gDNA derived from T cells, B-cell-depleted T cells, or PBMCs.

In germline, CDR1 is SGHTA, CDR2 FQGTGA. CDR3 length equals 16 residues. After removal of 4 bases from V and 8 bases from J, the junction contained 9 bases not matched to a gene. Original processing methods: Using reference gene primer amplification, nucleated cell counts were estimated. TCRdb's table, derived via immunoSEQ multiplex PCR, lists solely in-frame clones and lacks some. V, J and clone size are those of that table, while D and trimming were read from the DNA. This sample has around 100,000 clones, with about 84% found just once. This clonotype was sampled from a man aged 50 to 60 with acute or convalescent COVID-19. Source material: peripheral blood. This rearrangement joins TRBV7-3 to TRBJ1-6, with 9 bases matching TRBD1. DNA of the CDR3: TGTGCCAGCAGCTCAACAGGGGGCCTTAGGGATTCACCCCTCCACTTT. Its translation is CASSSTGGLRDSPLHF. The full variable domain, rest sourced from reference TRBV7-3 and TRBJ1-6, is GAGVSQTPSNKVTEKGKYVELRCDPISGHTALYWYRQSLGQGPEFLIYFQGTGAADDSGLPNDRFFAVRPEGSVSTLKIQRTERGDSAVYLCASSSTGGLRDSPLHFGNGTRLTVT.